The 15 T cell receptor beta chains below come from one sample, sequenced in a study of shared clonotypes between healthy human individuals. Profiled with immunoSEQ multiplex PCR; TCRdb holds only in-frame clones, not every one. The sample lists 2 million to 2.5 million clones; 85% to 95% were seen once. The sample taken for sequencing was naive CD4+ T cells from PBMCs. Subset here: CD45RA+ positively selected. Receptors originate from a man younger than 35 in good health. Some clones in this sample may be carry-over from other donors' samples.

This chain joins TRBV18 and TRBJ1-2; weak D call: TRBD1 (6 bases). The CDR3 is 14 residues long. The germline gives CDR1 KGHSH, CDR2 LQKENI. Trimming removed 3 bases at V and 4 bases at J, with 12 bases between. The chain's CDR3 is CASSPGGLVYGYTF. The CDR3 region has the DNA TGTGCCAGCTCACCCGGGGGGCTAGTCTATGGCTACACCTTC.

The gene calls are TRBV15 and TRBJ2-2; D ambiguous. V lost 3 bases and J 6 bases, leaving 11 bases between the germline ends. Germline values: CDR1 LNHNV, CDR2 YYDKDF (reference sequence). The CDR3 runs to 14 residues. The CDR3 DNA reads TGTGCCACCAGCAGGGCCAAAGAACCCGGGGAGCTGTTTTTT. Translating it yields CATSRAKEPGELFF. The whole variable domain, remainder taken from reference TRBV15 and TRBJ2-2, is DAMVIQNPRYQVTQFGKPVTLSCSQTLNHNVMYWYQQKSSQAPKLLFHYYDKDFNNEADTPDNFQSRRPNTSFCFLDIRSPGLGDTAMYLCATSRAKEPGELFFGEGSRLTVL.

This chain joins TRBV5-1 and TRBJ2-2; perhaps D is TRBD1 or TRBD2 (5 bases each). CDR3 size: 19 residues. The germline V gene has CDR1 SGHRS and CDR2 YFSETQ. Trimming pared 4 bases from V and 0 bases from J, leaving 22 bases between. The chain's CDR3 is CASSPWSVGTDSNTGELFF. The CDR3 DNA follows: TGCGCCAGCAGCCCTTGGTCGGTGGGGACGGACTCGAACACCGGGGAGCTGTTTTTT.

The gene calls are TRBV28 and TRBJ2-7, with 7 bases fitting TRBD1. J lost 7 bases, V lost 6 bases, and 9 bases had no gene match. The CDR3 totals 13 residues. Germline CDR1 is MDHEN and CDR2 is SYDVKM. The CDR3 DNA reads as TGTGCCAGCAGCGGACAGGCTCGAAGAGAGCAGTACTTC. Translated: CASSGQARREQYF.

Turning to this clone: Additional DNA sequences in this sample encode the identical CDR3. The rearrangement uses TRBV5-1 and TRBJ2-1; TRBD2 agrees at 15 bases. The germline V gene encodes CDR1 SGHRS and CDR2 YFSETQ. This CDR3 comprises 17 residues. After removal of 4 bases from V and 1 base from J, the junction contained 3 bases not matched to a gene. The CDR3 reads CASSPGLAGGSYNEQFF. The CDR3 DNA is TGCGCCAGCAGCCCGGGACTAGCGGGAGGTTCCTACAATGAGCAGTTCTTC.

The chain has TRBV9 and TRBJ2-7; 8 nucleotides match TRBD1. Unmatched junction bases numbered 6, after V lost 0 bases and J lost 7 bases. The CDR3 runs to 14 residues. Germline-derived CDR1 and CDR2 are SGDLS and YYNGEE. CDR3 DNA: TGTGCCAGCAGCGTAGATGGACAGGGAGGAGAGCAGTACTTC. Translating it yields CASSVDGQGGEQYF. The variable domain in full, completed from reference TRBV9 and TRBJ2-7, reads DSGVTQTPKHLITATGQRVTLRCSPRSGDLSVYWYQQSLDQGLQFLIQYYNGEERAKGNILERFSAQQFPDLHSELNLSSLELGDSALYFCASSVDGQGGEQYFGPGTRLTVT.

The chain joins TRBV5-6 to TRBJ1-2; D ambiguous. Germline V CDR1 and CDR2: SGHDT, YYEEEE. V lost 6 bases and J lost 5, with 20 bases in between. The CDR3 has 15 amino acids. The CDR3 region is CASTVLLMNSYGYTF. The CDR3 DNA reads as TGTGCCAGCACCGTACTATTGATGAATTCGTATGGCTACACCTTC.

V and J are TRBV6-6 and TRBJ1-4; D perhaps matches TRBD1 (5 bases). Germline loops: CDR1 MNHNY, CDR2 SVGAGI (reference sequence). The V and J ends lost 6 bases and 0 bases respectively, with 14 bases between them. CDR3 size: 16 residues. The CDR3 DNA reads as TGTGCCAGCAGACTACTCGGGGGAGCAACTAATGAAAAACTGTTTTTT. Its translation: CASRLLGGATNEKLFF.

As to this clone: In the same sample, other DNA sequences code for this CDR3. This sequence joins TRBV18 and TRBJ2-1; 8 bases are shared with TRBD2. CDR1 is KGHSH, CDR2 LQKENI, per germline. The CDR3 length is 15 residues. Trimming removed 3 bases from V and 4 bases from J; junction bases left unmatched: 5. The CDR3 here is CASSPPGRGYNEQFF. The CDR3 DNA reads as TGTGCCAGCTCACCTCCCGGGAGGGGGTACAATGAGCAGTTCTTC.

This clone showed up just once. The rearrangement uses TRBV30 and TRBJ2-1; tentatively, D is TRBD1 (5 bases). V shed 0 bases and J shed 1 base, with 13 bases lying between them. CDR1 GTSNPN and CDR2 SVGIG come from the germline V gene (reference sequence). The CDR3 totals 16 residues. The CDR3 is CAWSVQGVGSYNEQFF. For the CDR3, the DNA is TGTGCCTGGAGTGTACAAGGGGTAGGGTCCTACAATGAGCAGTTCTTC.

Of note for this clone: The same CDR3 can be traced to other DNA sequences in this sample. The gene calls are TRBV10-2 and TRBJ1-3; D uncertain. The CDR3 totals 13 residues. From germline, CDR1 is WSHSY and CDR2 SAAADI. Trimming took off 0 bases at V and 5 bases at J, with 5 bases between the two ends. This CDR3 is CASSESRRNTIYF. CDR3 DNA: TGCGCCAGCAGTGAGTCCAGGCGAAACACCATATATTTT.

This CDR3 reads CSHGRGSYNEQFF. CDR3 in DNA: TGCAGCCACGGTCGGGGGTCCTACAATGAGCAGTTCTTC. J is TRBJ2-1 and V is TRBV29-1, with D perhaps matching TRBD2 (6 bases). V gave up 8 bases and J gave up 1 base, with 12 bases separating them. Germline lookup yields CDR1 SQVTM and CDR2 ANQGSEA. This CDR3 is 13 amino acids long.

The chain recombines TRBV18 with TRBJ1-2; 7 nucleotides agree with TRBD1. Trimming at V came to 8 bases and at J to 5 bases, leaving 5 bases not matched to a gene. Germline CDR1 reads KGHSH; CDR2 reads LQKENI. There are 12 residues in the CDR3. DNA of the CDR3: TGTGCCAGCCGGGGACAGCAATATGGCTACACCTTC. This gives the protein CASRGQQYGYTF.

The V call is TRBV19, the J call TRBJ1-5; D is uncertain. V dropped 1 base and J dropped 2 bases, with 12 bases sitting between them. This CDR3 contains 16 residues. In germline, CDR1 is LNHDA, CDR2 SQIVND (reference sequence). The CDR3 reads CASSIVGRQRNQPQHF. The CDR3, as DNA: TGTGCCAGTAGTATAGTCGGACGCCAGCGCAATCAGCCCCAGCATTTT.

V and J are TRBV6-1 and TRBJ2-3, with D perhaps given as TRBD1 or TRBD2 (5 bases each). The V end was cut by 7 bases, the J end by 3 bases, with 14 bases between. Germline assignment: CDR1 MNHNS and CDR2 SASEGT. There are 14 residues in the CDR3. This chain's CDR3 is CASTNTGLTDTQYF. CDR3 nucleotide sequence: TGTGCCAGCACTAACACGGGGCTAACAGATACGCAGTATTTT.